One T cell receptor (beta chain) is described in this entry. Its specific antigen is unknown. One base away there is no much larger clone; base qualities are not given. The CDR3 spans 13 residues, from the cysteine through the phenylalanine. Solely the CDR3 DNA is kept, with 39 bases framed from the first base. Via the germline V gene (reference sequence), CDR1 is DFQATT and CDR2 SNEGSKA. V is trimmed back by 3 bases and J by 12 bases, and the junction contains 12 bases that no gene match accounts for. The approximately 40 donors, aged roughly 6 to 100 years, were systemically healthy Caucasian individuals from Russia. Around 10 milliliters of peripheral blood were drawn from each donor into EDTA-treated Vacutainer tubes. Ficoll-Paque density-gradient centrifugation was used to isolate PBMCs, with at least 7 million per sample. Trizol reagent was used to extract total RNA from the PBMCs, yielding at least 6 micrograms per sample. The percentages of naive CD45RAhigh/CD27high T cells were determined by flow cytometry on a PBMC aliquot from every donor.

These data are taken from a study of blood T cells in healthy people across ages (dated by TCRdb to 2014 to 2015). In terms of the full investigation: In model experiments, template switching captured roughly one uniquely barcoded TCR beta cDNA molecule for every two T cells. To track age-related changes in TCR beta repertoire diversity, the study relied on deep sequencing normalized with unique cDNA molecular identifiers. Donors were grouped into four age groups: young (average approximately 15 years), middle-aged (roughly 37), aged (62) and long-lived (over 80). Two additional independent replicas of 1 million unique cDNA reads from the same blood draw were analyzed for two donors (one aged 18 to 29 and one aged 80 or older). Study-level results and caveats: Because profiling used bulk unsorted PBMCs, naive and antigen-experienced compartments could not be compared conclusively. There was a strong correlation between observed TCR beta diversity and the percentage of naive T cells measured by flow cytometry. Total diversity estimates from one million sequenced T cells were considered lower bounds and underestimates. Because the CMV infection status of the donors was unknown, age-related changes in expanded clonotypes may potentially have been confounded. Compared with the aged group, more naive CD4+ T cells, fewer expanded clones and increased TCR diversity were shown by the long-lived group, suggesting age selection. As age increased, observed TCR beta diversity per million T cells dropped in a roughly linear way, and a significant reduction was already evident by age roughly 36.

The library was made by 5' RACE. The instrument given in TCRdb is Illumina HiSeq 2500. A second PCR of about 7 to 12 cycles was performed with a sample-barcoded 5' primer and a J-beta primer mix. A template-switch 5' adaptor carrying 12 random nucleotides introduced a unique molecular identifier onto each TCR beta cDNA molecule. Each sample yielded at least 2.5 million CDR3-containing paired-end reads. The Mint cDNA synthesis kit, primed by a TRBC-specific oligonucleotide, was used to synthesize first-strand cDNA from all RNA. Following uracil-DNA glycosylase treatment, a first 18-cycle PCR with universal primers M1SS and BC2_uni_R was performed on all cDNA. The paper's data handling went like this. Each sample was normalized by randomly selecting 1 million high-quality reads, each carrying a distinct molecular identifier. Instead of being binned into consensus sequences, reads that shared molecular identifiers were thrown out. MiTCR, run with a Q25 quality threshold and the strictest error-elimination algorithm, handled CDR3 identification, clonotype clustering and error correction. A nonparametric unseen species model with Euler transformation was used to estimate a lower bound on total TCR beta diversity. TCRdb trimmed public reads at Q25 via fastp, called clones via MiXCR and kept in-frame beta chains. Each entry merges the rows of one CDR3 protein and shows their most common DNA and genes. TCRdb's processing, not the study's, gives the V and J calls here. This sample gives about 1 million distinct CDR3 sequences in total; roughly 24% of them show up just once. In total, the top ten clones hold less than 0.85% of the sample.

This sample also appeared in a second study, on T cells of mothers and their children. As that second paper reports: Nine systemically healthy Caucasian individuals served as donors, namely three mothers together with their six children. cDNA synthesis used all of the extracted RNA, with roughly 1.5 ug of RNA in each 15 ul reaction. Sample barcodes and 2-4 random nucleotides were added via the M1S primer in the second PCR. More than 8 million TCR beta CDR3 reads were obtained from each mother, and roughly 3.1 million reads were obtained from each child. Thymic selection similarly shapes TCR recombination output in related and unrelated pairs, with minor effect from inherited differences. Normalized repertoire overlap was always found to be slightly, but never significantly, higher in related mother-child pairs than in unrelated mother-child pairs. No persistent microchimeric T cell clones were detected, at a sensitivity of 90 to 100 clones per million clonotypes. Deep NGS was used in the study to compare the TCR beta repertoires of mothers and children and to look for features that separate related mother-child pairs from unrelated individuals. The mean age was around 42 +/- 4 years for the mothers and about 10 +/- 4 years for the children. After adapter ligation was performed with NEBNext reagents, the libraries were sequenced on an Illumina HiSeq 2000 with 100+100 nt paired-end reads. To prevent cross-contamination, the mother and child libraries were prepared one month apart and sequenced in separate runs. For each donor, somewhere between roughly 500,000 and 2,300,000 distinct TCR beta clonotypes were identified. Naive TCR beta clonotypes were estimated from low-frequency clonotypes matched to each donor's FACS-determined naive share, without sorting.

The TCR sequence derives from a girl aged 2-9 years in good health. Sample: blood. The chain uses TRBV20-1 and TRBJ1-2, and 8 junctional nucleotides match TRBD1. The nucleotides read TGCAGTGCTAGGGACAGGGAAAACCGGGGTCACACCTTC. Its product reads: CSARDRENRGHTF.